These T cell receptor beta chains were read from a single sample in a study of shared T cell receptors in the human thymus. Generated by immunoSEQ multiplex PCR, the TCRdb table keeps only in-frame clones and is missing some. This table holds about 660,000 clones, roughly 90% found once. The sample was also linked to a second study, of human thymus T cells.

Sequenced: thymocytes. Receptors were obtained from a boy younger than two with a congenital heart defect. Both conserved end residues are part of each CDR3. A D gene is named only where the DNA matches it firmly. The listing skips clone size in some rows; elsewhere it reads once, few, many or a size class.

abundance,v_gene,j_gene,d_gene,CDR3aa,CDR3nt
.,TRBV9,TRBJ2-7,.,CASSVAGRIGTGAYEQYF,TGTGCCAGCAGCGTAGCCGGGAGGATAGGGACAGGCGCCTACGAGCAGTACTTC
.,TRBV2,TRBJ2-6,.,CASNNRDGANVLTF,TGTGCCAGCAACAACAGGGACGGGGCCAACGTCCTGACTTTC
.,TRBV5-1,TRBJ2-7,TRBD1,CASSLDREYEQYF,TGCGCCAGCAGCCTGGACAGGGAGTACGAGCAGTACTTC
.,TRBV19,TRBJ2-3,TRBD2,CASSIDITSGFTDTQYF,TGTGCCAGTAGTATAGATATAACTAGCGGCTTCACAGATACGCAGTATTTT
.,TRBV4-2,TRBJ2-4,.,CASSQETVAKNIQYF,TGTGCCAGCAGCCAAGAAACGGTGGCCAAAAACATTCAGTACTTC
.,TRBV27,TRBJ2-7,.,CASSSPQAYPYEQYF,TGTGCCAGCAGTTCTCCCCAGGCCTATCCCTACGAGCAGTACTTC
.,TRBV27,TRBJ2-1,.,CASSFFPNEQFF,TGTGCCAGCAGTTTCTTCCCCAATGAGCAGTTCTTC
.,TRBV19,TRBJ1-1,.,CASAPRIYTEAFF,TGTGCCAGTGCCCCCAGAATATACACTGAAGCTTTCTTT
.,TRBV28,TRBJ1-4,.,CASSLSRGWRNEKLFF,TGTGCCAGCAGTTTAAGCCGGGGGTGGCGGAATGAAAAACTGTTTTTT
.,TRBV12-5,TRBJ2-1,.,CASGRLGPSGGQFF,TGTGCTAGTGGAAGACTAGGACCTTCCGGGGGGCAGTTCTTC
.,TRBV27,TRBJ1-5,TRBD1,CATSTDRDGNQPQHF,TGTGCCACCAGTACGGACAGGGACGGCAATCAGCCCCAGCATTTT
.,TRBV5-6,TRBJ2-7,TRBD1,CASRSGQGKGYEQYF,TGTGCCAGCAGATCCGGACAGGGAAAGGGGTACGAGCAGTACTTC
.,TRBV28,TRBJ1-2,TRBD1,CASSAPPGQGTNGYTF,TGTGCCAGCAGTGCCCCTCCGGGACAGGGGACGAATGGCTACACCTTC
.,TRBV20-1,TRBJ2-1,.,CSASLYEQFF,TGCAGTGCTAGTCTGTATGAGCAGTTCTTC
.,TRBV4-1,TRBJ1-4,.,CASSQASDGNEKLFF,TGCGCCAGCAGCCAAGCGAGCGACGGTAATGAAAAACTGTTTTTT
.,TRBV27,TRBJ2-7,.,CASSTFSHPYEQYF,TGTGCCAGCAGTACCTTTAGCCACCCCTACGAGCAGTACTTC
.,TRBV21-1,TRBJ1-3,.,CASSKGGRQGPHRGTIYF,TGTGCCAGCAGCAAAGGGGGGCGGCAGGGTCCACACCGGGGCACCATATATTTT
.,TRBV28,TRBJ2-7,TRBD1,CASRLGPKDRVSYEQYF,TGTGCCAGCAGGTTGGGCCCCAAGGACAGGGTCTCCTACGAGCAGTACTTC
.,TRBV2,TRBJ2-3,TRBD1,CASSRTGVRTDTQYF,TGTGCCAGCAGCAGGACAGGCGTTAGGACAGATACGCAGTATTTT
.,TRBV18,TRBJ2-5,.,CASSPGEKQETQYF,TGTGCCAGCTCACCAGGAGAAAAGCAAGAGACCCAGTACTTC
once,TRBV19,TRBJ2-3,TRBD2,CASTPAGTDTQYF,TGTGCCAGTACCCCAGCGGGGACAGATACGCAGTATTTT
.,TRBV27,TRBJ2-7,TRBD2,CASSPGTRGYEQYF,TGTGCCAGCTCTCCCGGGACTAGGGGCTACGAGCAGTACTTC
.,TRBV2,TRBJ1-2,.,CASSETSRTYGYTF,TGTGCCAGCAGTGAAACCTCTCGGACTTATGGCTACACCTTC
.,TRBV2,TRBJ2-7,.,CASSESGQSNYEQYF,TGTGCCAGCAGTGAGAGTGGGCAGAGCAACTACGAGCAGTACTTC
.,TRBV4-2,TRBJ2-7,.,CASSGIAEYEQYF,TGTGCCAGCAGCGGGATAGCGGAGTACGAGCAGTACTTC
.,TRBV4-3,TRBJ2-7,TRBD2,CASSASWEGTYEQYF,TGCGCCAGCAGCGCCTCGTGGGAGGGGACCTACGAGCAGTACTTC
.,TRBV4-2,TRBJ2-1,TRBD2,CASTTARRLAGRNEQFF,TGTGCCAGCACCACGGCCCGTCGGCTAGCGGGTCGGAATGAGCAGTTCTTC
.,TRBV4-1,TRBJ2-7,TRBD2,CASSQERGTSGSYEQYF,TGCGCCAGCAGCCAAGAAAGGGGGACTAGCGGGAGCTACGAGCAGTACTTC
once,TRBV6-5,TRBJ2-3,TRBD1,CASSSGTGPGDTQYF,TGTGCCAGCAGTTCCGGGACAGGGCCGGGGGATACGCAGTATTTT
once,TRBV28,TRBJ2-7,.,CASSLPLERSVYEQYF,TGTGCCAGCAGTCTCCCCCTCGAGAGGTCCGTCTACGAGCAGTACTTC
.,TRBV6-1,TRBJ1-2,.,CASRATIDGYGYTF,TGTGCCAGCAGAGCAACGATTGATGGCTATGGCTACACCTTC
.,TRBV6-5,TRBJ2-3,TRBD1,CASRYLQGRRDTQYF,TGTGCCAGCAGATACTTACAGGGGCGTAGAGATACGCAGTATTTT
few,TRBV15,TRBJ2-1,TRBD2,CATRVSGSAEQFF,TGTGCCACCAGGGTCAGCGGGAGTGCGGAGCAGTTCTTC
once,TRBV7-2,TRBJ2-2,TRBD2,CASSLAGTSSNTGELFF,TGTGCCAGCAGCTTAGCAGGGACTAGCTCGAACACCGGGGAGCTGTTTTTT
.,TRBV5-1,TRBJ1-2,TRBD1,CASSAGTGSFNYGYTF,TGCGCCAGCAGCGCCGGGACAGGGAGCTTTAACTATGGCTACACCTTC
once,TRBV5-1,TRBJ2-7,TRBD2,CASSRKAGGSSYEQYF,TGCGCCAGCAGCCGGAAAGCGGGAGGGTCCTCCTACGAGCAGTACTTC
.,TRBV30,TRBJ2-5,TRBD2,CAWRGLAGVVETQYF,TGTGCCTGGAGAGGACTAGCGGGAGTGGTAGAGACCCAGTACTTC
.,TRBV4-3,TRBJ2-3,TRBD2,CASSQGRPSGRADTQYF,TGCGCCAGCAGCCAAGGTCGTCCTAGCGGGAGGGCCGATACGCAGTATTTT
.,TRBV6-8,TRBJ1-2,.,CASSYPGDYGYTF,TGTGCCAGCAGTTACCCGGGAGACTATGGCTACACCTTC